The subject of this entry is one T cell receptor beta chain. What it binds is unknown. The data are from a study of blood T cells in healthy people across ages. Notes on the study in general: Long-lived donors had more naive CD4+ cells and higher diversity than aged donors. Roughly linear declines in TCR beta diversity per million T cells occurred with age. The study could not conclusively compare naive and antigen-experienced cells, given its unsorted PBMCs.

Germline values: CDR1 SEHNR, CDR2 FQNEAQ (reference sequence). This CDR3 spans 14 amino acids. The germline V and J ends were trimmed by 4 bases and 7 bases, with 16 bases remaining between them. Then a second PCR, running about 7 to 11 cycles, was carried out with a sample-barcoded 5' primer and a J-beta primer mix. Tagging of each cDNA molecule was performed by a template-switch adaptor with 12 random nucleotides. TCRdb re-called the 5' RACE reads with MiXCR, one entry per CDR3 protein. The sample records more than 700,000 distinct CDR3 sequences, about half being singletons. The receptor's source is a man older than 75 in good health. The sample comprised blood. The chain recombines TRBV7-9 with TRBJ1-2, with D maybe TRBD1 (6 bases). Here the CDR3 reads CASSYVGGAGGYTF. DNA for the CDR3: TGTGCCAGCAGCTACGTGGGGGGGGCAGGTGGCTACACCTTC.